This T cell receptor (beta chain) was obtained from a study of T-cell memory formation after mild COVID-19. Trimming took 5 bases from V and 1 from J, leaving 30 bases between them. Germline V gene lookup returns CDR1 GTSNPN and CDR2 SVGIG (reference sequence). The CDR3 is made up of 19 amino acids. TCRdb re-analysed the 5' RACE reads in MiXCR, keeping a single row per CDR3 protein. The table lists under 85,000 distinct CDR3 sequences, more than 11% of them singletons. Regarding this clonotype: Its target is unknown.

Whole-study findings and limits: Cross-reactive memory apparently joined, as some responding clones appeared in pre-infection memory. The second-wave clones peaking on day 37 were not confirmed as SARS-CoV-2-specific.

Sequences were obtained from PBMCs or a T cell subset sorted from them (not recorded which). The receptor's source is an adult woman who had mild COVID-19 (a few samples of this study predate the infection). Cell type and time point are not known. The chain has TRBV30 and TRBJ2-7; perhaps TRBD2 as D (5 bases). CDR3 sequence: CAWSDSSGWTLHHSYEQYF. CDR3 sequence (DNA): TGTGCCTGGTCGGACTCCTCTGGATGGACTCTACACCATTCCTACGAGCAGTACTTC.